What follows are 10 T cell receptor beta chains derived from one specimen sequenced in a study of cytomegalovirus exposure and HLA in healthy donors. The PCR contained 60 Vbeta and 13 Jbeta primers. This table comes from immunoSEQ multiplex PCR, and its TCRdb copy is limited to in-frame clones, with some not included. The repertoire consists of about 210,000 clones, with 75% to 80% occurring once and the leading ten covering around 1.9%. The material sequenced was PBMCs. The receptors were gathered from a male donor in good health and CMV-seronegative.

The chain employs TRBV9 and TRBJ2-2, with 7 bases identical to TRBD1. With V trimmed by 7 bases and J by 5 bases, 14 bases remained unmatched. Germline CDR1 is SGDLS and CDR2 is YYNGEE. This CDR3 has 16 amino acids. CDR3 in DNA: TGTGCCAGCCAGAAGAGGGGGCGCCCCCTGACCGGGGAGCTGTTTTTT. Encoded protein: CASQKRGRPLTGELFF.

The chain joins TRBV27 to TRBJ1-1, with no clear D. There are 14 residues in the CDR3. The V gene's germline CDR1 is MNHEY and CDR2 SMNVEV (reference sequence). V was cut by 5 bases and J by 0 bases, with 10 bases left in between. CDR3 region: CASSVDGVNTEAFF. CDR3 DNA: TGTGCCAGCAGTGTTGACGGAGTGAACACTGAAGCTTTCTTT.

Only one count was recorded for this clone. This chain links TRBV5-4 with TRBJ2-1, with 7 bases matching TRBD2. The germline CDR1 and CDR2 sequences are SGHNT and YYREEE (reference sequence). Unmatched junction bases numbered 10, after V lost 3 bases and J lost 7 bases. This CDR3 region has 15 residues. CDR3 sequence: CASSSPGRGSNEQFF. In DNA form, the CDR3 reads TGTGCCAGCAGCTCGCCCGGTCGCGGGAGTAATGAGCAGTTCTTC.

In regard to this clone: Relative to the germline gene, one junction end is altered; a read error may explain this. This chain connects TRBV29-1 to TRBJ1-3; D is perhaps TRBD1 (5 bases). Germline-derived CDR1 and CDR2 are SQVTM and ANQGSEA. The CDR3 runs to 14 residues. CDR3 in amino acids: CSVEKGRAGSTIYF. CDR3 DNA sequence: TGCAGCGTTGAAAAGGGGCGAGCTGGAAGCACCATATATTTT.

This clone has only one observation. The rearrangement uses TRBV30 and TRBJ2-2, with 7 bases lining up with TRBD2. This CDR3 has 15 residues. With 2 bases clipped from V and 9 bases from J, the junction kept 12 bases outside the gene matches. The germline gives CDR1 GTSNPN, CDR2 SVGIG (reference sequence). CDR3 nucleotide sequence: TGTGCCTGGAGTTTTGCGGGAGTTCGGGAGTGGGAGCTGTTTTTT. It is translated as CAWSFAGVREWELFF.

The chain has TRBV7-9 and TRBJ2-5; TRBD2 might be the D (6 bases). The DNA end lines up better with TRBJ2-7; the J call may be wrong. There are 14 residues in the CDR3. Per germline, CDR1 SEHNR and CDR2 FQNEAQ (reference sequence). Here the CDR3 DNA reads TGTGCCAGCAGCTTCCGGGACCCGGGGGTCGAGCAGTACTTC. This sequence encodes CASSFRDPGVEQYF.

The V and J genes are TRBV6-5 and TRBJ2-2; TRBD1 matches at 7 bases. V was clipped by 6 bases and J by 5 bases; unmatched bases: 6. This CDR3 is built from 14 residues. Germline-derived CDR1 and CDR2 are MNHEY and SVGAGI. CDR3 loop: CASSPTQGTGELFF. In DNA form, the CDR3 reads TGTGCCAGCAGCCCTACACAGGGGACCGGGGAGCTGTTTTTT.

This clone was picked up a small number of times. V is TRBV7-8 and J is TRBJ2-6, with TRBD1 matching 7 bases. Trimming removed 7 bases from V and 1 base from J; junction bases left unmatched: 10. The germline CDR1 and CDR2 sequences are SGHVS and FQNEAQ. The CDR3 runs to 17 residues. This CDR3 is CASTRYRGESGANVLTF. Here the CDR3 DNA reads TGTGCCAGCACTCGGTACAGGGGAGAGTCTGGGGCCAACGTCCTGACTTTC. Drawing the rest from reference TRBV7-8 and TRBJ2-6, the complete variable domain is GAGVSQSPRYKVAKRGQDVALRCDPISGHVSLFWYQQALGQGPEFLTYFQNEAQLDKSGLPSDRFFAERPEGSVSTLKIQRTQQEDSAVYLCASTRYRGESGANVLTFGAGSRLTVL.

The chain carries TRBV19 and TRBJ1-4; 8 bases are a match to TRBD1. The CDR3 length is 13 residues. With 6 bases clipped from V and 11 bases from J, the junction kept 8 bases outside the gene matches. Germline CDR1 and CDR2: LNHDA and SQIVND (reference sequence). The CDR3 reads CASSTGTGPKLFF. CDR3 DNA: TGTGCCAGTAGCACCGGGACAGGCCCTAAACTGTTTTTT.

This clone appeared once. This chain joins TRBV9 and TRBJ2-1; the match to TRBD2 covers 10 bases. V dropped 3 bases and J dropped 3; count of bases not matched to a gene: 6. Germline values: CDR1 SGDLS, CDR2 YYNGEE. The CDR3 has 16 amino acids. This CDR3 reads CASSAISGGVYNEQFF. The CDR3 DNA reads TGTGCCAGCAGCGCGATCAGCGGGGGGGTCTACAATGAGCAGTTCTTC. Using reference TRBV9 and TRBJ2-1 for the parts outside the CDR3, the full variable domain is DSGVTQTPKHLITATGQRVTLRCSPRSGDLSVYWYQQSLDQGLQFLIQYYNGEERAKGNILERFSAQQFPDLHSELNLSSLELGDSALYFCASSAISGGVYNEQFFGPGTRLTVL.